The entry below describes one TCR beta chain. Its antigen is as yet unknown. In germline, CDR1 is SGHTA, CDR2 FQGNSA. Trimming removed 1 base from V and 5 bases from J; junction bases left unmatched: 9. The CDR3 runs 16 residues. The sample is drawn from a study of Graves' ophthalmopathy and Graves' hyperthyroidism. About the research overall: Peripheral blood was gathered at first diagnosis, ahead of any treatment whatsoever. Findings and caveats of the study: Forecasting of ophthalmopathy progression by the model achieved around 71% sensitivity and approximately 72% specificity. Built on 13 signatures, a model told ophthalmopathy apart from stable hyperthyroidism with over 85% sensitivity and less than 82% specificity.

As the template, RNA transcripts were used to amplify TCR beta CDR3 regions. RT-PCR in the first round used HTBI primers; a second-round multiplex PCR followed. TCRdb called the multiplex PCR reads again in MiXCR, with one record for every CDR3 protein. The profile shows around 400,000 distinct CDR3 sequences, around 20% of them singletons. The sequence derives from a woman between 18 and 29 years old with Graves' ophthalmopathy. Input material: peripheral blood. The genes are TRBV7-2 and TRBJ2-5; 8 positions match TRBD2. Here the CDR3 reads CASSLGGGTARETQYF. DNA of the CDR3: TGTGCCAGCAGCTTAGGCGGGGGGACCGCCAGGGAGACCCAGTACTTC.